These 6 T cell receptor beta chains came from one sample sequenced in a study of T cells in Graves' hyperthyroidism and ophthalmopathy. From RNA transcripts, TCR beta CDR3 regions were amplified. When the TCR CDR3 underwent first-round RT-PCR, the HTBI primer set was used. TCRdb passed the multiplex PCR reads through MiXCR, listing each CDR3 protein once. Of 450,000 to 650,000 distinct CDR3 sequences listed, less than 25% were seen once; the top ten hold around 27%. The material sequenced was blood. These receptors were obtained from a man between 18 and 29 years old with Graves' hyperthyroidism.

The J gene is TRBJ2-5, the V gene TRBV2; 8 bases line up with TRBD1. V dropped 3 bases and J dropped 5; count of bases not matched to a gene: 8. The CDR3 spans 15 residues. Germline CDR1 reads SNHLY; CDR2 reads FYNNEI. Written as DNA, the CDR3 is TGTGCCAGCAGTGATAGGAGACAGGGGAGGGAGACCCAGTACTTC. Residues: CASSDRRQGRETQYF. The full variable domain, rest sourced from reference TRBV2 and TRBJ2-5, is EPEVTQTPSHQVTQMGQEVILRCVPISNHLYFYWYRQILGQKVEFLVSFYNNEISEKSEIFDDQFSVERPDGSNFTLKIRSTKLEDSAMYFCASSDRRQGRETQYFGPGTRLLVL.

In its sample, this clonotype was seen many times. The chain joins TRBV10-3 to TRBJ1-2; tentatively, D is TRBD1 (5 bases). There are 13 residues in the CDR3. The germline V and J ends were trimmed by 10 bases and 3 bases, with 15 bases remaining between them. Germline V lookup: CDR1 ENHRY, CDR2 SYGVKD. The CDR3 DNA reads TGTGCCACGCTTCAGGGTAACGACTATGGCTACACCTTC. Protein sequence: CATLQGNDYGYTF.

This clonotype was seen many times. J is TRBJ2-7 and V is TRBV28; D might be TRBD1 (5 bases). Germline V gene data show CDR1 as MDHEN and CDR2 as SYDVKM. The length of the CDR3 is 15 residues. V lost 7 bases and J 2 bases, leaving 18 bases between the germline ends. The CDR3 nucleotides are TGTGCCAGCAATTATGGTGGTGGCAGGGCCTACGAGCAGTACTTC. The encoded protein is CASNYGGGRAYEQYF.

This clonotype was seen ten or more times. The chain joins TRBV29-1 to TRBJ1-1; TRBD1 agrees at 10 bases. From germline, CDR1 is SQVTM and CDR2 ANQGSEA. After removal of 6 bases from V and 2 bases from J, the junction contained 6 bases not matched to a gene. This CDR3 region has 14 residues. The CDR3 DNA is TGCAGCGTGCTAGGGGACAGGGGAAACACTGAAGCTTTCTTT. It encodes CSVLGDRGNTEAFF.

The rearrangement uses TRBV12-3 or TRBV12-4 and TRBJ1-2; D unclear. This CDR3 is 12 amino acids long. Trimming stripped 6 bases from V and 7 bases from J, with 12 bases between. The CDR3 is CASRPQLGGYTF. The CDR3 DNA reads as TGTGCCAGCAGACCACAGCTGGGTGGCTACACCTTC.

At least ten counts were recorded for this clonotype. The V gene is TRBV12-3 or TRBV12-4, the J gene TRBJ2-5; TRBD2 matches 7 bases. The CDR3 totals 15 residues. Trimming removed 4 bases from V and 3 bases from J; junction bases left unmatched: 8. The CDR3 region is CASSWSGEVEETQYF. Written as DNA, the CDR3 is TGTGCCAGCAGTTGGAGCGGGGAAGTGGAAGAGACCCAGTACTTC.